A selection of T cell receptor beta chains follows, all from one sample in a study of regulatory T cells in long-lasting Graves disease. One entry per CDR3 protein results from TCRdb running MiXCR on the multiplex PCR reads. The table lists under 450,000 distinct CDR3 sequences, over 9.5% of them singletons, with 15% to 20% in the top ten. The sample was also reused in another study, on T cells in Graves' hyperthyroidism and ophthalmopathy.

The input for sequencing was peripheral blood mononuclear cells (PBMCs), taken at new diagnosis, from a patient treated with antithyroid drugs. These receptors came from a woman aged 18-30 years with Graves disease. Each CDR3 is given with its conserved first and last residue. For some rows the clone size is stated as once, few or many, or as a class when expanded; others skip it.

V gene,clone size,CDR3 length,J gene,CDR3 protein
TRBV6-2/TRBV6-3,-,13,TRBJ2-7,CACGPGINYEQYF
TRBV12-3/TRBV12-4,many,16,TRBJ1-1,CASSLANSRLNTEAFF
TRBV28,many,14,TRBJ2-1,CASSLSRLPIKQFF
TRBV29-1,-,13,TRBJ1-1,CSVWGGGVTEAFF
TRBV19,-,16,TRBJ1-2,CASTHVRGRVDYGYTF
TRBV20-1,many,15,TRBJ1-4,CSARAAQGTNEKLFF
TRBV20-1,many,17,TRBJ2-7,CSASFGPPGTSGSEQYF
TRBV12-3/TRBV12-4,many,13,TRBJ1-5,CASSWGSNQPQHF
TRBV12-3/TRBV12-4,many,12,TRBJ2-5,CASSFVGETQYF
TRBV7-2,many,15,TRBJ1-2,CASSSTRALVYGYTF
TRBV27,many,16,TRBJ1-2,CASSPYLGGANYGYTF
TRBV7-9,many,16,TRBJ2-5,CASSLVLAGYQETQYF
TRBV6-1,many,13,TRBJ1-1,CASSGKQNTEAFF
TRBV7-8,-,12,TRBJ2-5,CASSLIVETQYF
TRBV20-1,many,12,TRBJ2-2,CSARGGTGELFF
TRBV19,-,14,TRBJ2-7,CASSPGVYSYEQYF